A single sample gave rise to the 30 T cell receptor beta chains below, sequenced in a study of neoadjuvant anti-PD-1 for oral cavity cancer. Sequencing was performed with immunoSEQ multiplex PCR; in TCRdb, only in-frame clones are kept and a portion is missing. This sample has 72,000 or so clones, with 80% to 90% found just once. The sequenced sample was PBMCs, obtained before nivolumab (anti-PD-1) treatment. The receptors derive from a person between 35 and 79 years old with oral cavity squamous cell carcinoma.

The chain links TRBV6-1 to TRBJ2-7; weak D call: TRBD2 (6 bases). Germline V gene sequence: CDR1 MNHNS, CDR2 SASEGT. The V and J ends lost 3 bases and 5 bases respectively, with 17 bases between them. This CDR3 has 15 residues. CDR3 residues: CASSDLEGGDDEQYF. CDR3 nucleotides: TGTGCCAGCAGTGACTTGGAGGGAGGTGACGACGAGCAGTACTTC.

The chain joins TRBV28 to TRBJ2-1; 9 bases align to TRBD2. This CDR3 spans 13 amino acids. The trim removed 6 bases at V and 9 bases at J, leaving 6 bases unmatched. Germline V lookup: CDR1 MDHEN, CDR2 SYDVKM. The DNA for the CDR3 is TGTGCCAGCAGGATAGCGGGAGTTTCTGAGCAGTTCTTC. This translates into CASRIAGVSEQFF.

This sequence joins TRBV27 and TRBJ2-7; a weak D match, TRBD1 (5 bases). V lost 3 bases and J 2 bases, leaving 11 bases between the germline ends. From germline, CDR1 is MNHEY and CDR2 SMNVEV (reference sequence). This CDR3 contains 14 residues. The CDR3 loop reads CASSFGADTYEQYF. The DNA for the CDR3 is TGTGCCAGCAGTTTTGGGGCGGACACCTACGAGCAGTACTTC.

The gene calls are TRBV6-6 and TRBJ2-2; D is unclear. This CDR3 contains 15 residues. With 6 bases removed from V and 5 bases from J, the gap between germline ends came to 16 bases. Germline V lookup: CDR1 MNHNY, CDR2 SVGAGI (reference sequence). Written as DNA, the CDR3 is TGTGCCAGCAGGGGTTCAAGGGTGAGGACCGGGGAGCTGTTTTTT. Amino acid sequence: CASRGSRVRTGELFF.

The chain joins TRBV19 to TRBJ2-3, with 7 bases matching TRBD1. The length of the CDR3 is 13 residues. Germline-derived CDR1 and CDR2 are LNHDA and SQIVND (reference sequence). J was trimmed by 3 bases and V by 7 bases; bases with no gene match: 4. In nucleotides, the CDR3 is TGTGCCAGTAACGACAGGGAAACAGATACGCAGTATTTT. Translation gives CASNDRETDTQYF. The full variable domain, with the rest looked up from reference TRBV19 and TRBJ2-3, is DGGITQSPKYLFRKEGQNVTLSCEQNLNHDAMYWYRQDPGQGLRLIYYSQIVNDFQKGDIAEGYSVSREKKESFPLTVTSAQKNPTAFYLCASNDRETDTQYFGPGTRLTVL.

The chain carries TRBV5-5 and TRBJ2-3; D remains unclear. Trimming took off 2 bases at V and 3 bases at J, with 10 bases between the two ends. CDR1 SGHKS and CDR2 YYEKEE come from the germline V gene (reference sequence). The CDR3 runs 14 residues. CDR3 region: CASSFEWATDTQYF. The CDR3 region has the DNA TGTGCCAGCAGCTTTGAATGGGCAACAGATACGCAGTATTTT.

This chain links TRBV5-1 with TRBJ2-1; 7 bases are a match to TRBD1. The CDR3 is 15 amino acids. V was pared by 4 bases and J by 2 bases, with 6 bases of the junction left unmatched. From germline, CDR1 is SGHRS and CDR2 YFSETQ. For the CDR3, the DNA is TGCGCCAGCAGCCAAACAGGGGTGGCCTACAATGAGCAGTTCTTC. Its protein is CASSQTGVAYNEQFF.

This chain links TRBV20-1 with TRBJ1-1; D unclear. The CDR3 loop spans 11 amino acids. CDR1 is DFQATT, CDR2 SNEGSKA, per germline (reference sequence). V was pared by 3 bases and J by 5 bases, with 7 bases between. CDR3 sequence: CSARDGTEAFF. Here the CDR3 DNA reads TGCAGTGCTAGGGATGGTACTGAAGCTTTCTTT.

V is TRBV7-2 and J is TRBJ2-1; weak D call: TRBD2 (5 bases). CDR3 length equals 15 residues. Germline V lookup: CDR1 SGHTA, CDR2 FQGNSA. V shed 1 base and J shed 7 bases, with 14 bases lying between them. The CDR3 region is CASSLGWQRGNEQFF. The DNA of the CDR3 is TGTGCCAGCAGCTTAGGGTGGCAGCGAGGGAATGAGCAGTTCTTC.

The gene calls are TRBV5-1 and TRBJ2-1; 11 bases are shared with TRBD2. V gave up 0 bases and J gave up 1 base; unmatched junction bases: 6. The germline V gene has CDR1 SGHRS and CDR2 YFSETQ. The CDR3 extends over 18 amino acids. In nucleotides, the CDR3 is TGCGCCAGCAGCTTGGAGCTAGCGGGGGGAGCTTCCTACAATGAGCAGTTCTTC. Translated: CASSLELAGGASYNEQFF. The variable domain in full, with the rest retrieved from reference TRBV5-1 and TRBJ2-1, is KAGVTQTPRYLIKTRGQQVTLSCSPISGHRSVSWYQQTPGQGLQFLFEYFSETQRNKGNFPGRFSGRQFSNSRSEMNVSTLELGDSALYLCASSLELAGGASYNEQFFGPGTRLTVL.

The rearrangement links TRBV7-9 to TRBJ2-3, with D perhaps matching TRBD1 or TRBD2 (6 bases each). The CDR3 sequence is 12 residues long. The germline CDR1 and CDR2 sequences are SEHNR and FQNEAQ (reference sequence). Deletions cut 4 bases from V and 10 bases from J, with 12 bases between. CDR3 DNA: TGTGCCAGCAGCTCTTCGGGGGCACCGCAGTATTTT. Amino acid sequence: CASSSSGAPQYF.

The V gene is TRBV7-2, the J gene TRBJ2-3; D call uncertain. The CDR3 has 14 amino acids. With 3 bases removed from V and 4 bases from J, the gap between germline ends came to 11 bases. Germline V gene lookup returns CDR1 SGHTA and CDR2 FQGNSA. This chain's CDR3 is CASSLDLWADTQYF. In DNA, the CDR3 is TGTGCCAGCAGCTTGGATCTATGGGCAGATACGCAGTATTTT.

The V call is TRBV7-9, the J call TRBJ1-2, with unresolved D. This CDR3 spans 13 amino acids. Germline CDR1 and CDR2: SEHNR and FQNEAQ (reference sequence). The V gene lost 1 base and the J gene lost 2 bases, with 5 bases spanning the gap. The CDR3 DNA sequence: TGTGCCAGCAGCTTAGTGGGGAACTATGGCTACACCTTC. It is translated as CASSLVGNYGYTF.

V is TRBV27 and J is TRBJ2-7; D might be TRBD1 or TRBD2, each matching 6 bases. CDR1 MNHEY and CDR2 SMNVEV come from the germline V gene (reference sequence). Trimming pared 6 bases from V and 7 bases from J, leaving 16 bases between. The CDR3 contains 13 residues. The CDR3 loop reads CASSMRGRREQYF. The CDR3 DNA is TGTGCCAGCAGCATGAGGGGGAGGCGGGAGCAGTACTTC.

This chain connects TRBV5-1 to TRBJ2-2; D not resolved. V lost 0 bases and J lost 0, with 6 bases in between. The CDR3 has 15 amino acids. Germline V gene lookup returns CDR1 SGHRS and CDR2 YFSETQ. CDR3 in DNA: TGCGCCAGCAGCTTGGACGGACCGAACACCGGGGAGCTGTTTTTT. It codes for CASSLDGPNTGELFF.

This clone was recorded once. J is TRBJ1-2 and V is TRBV7-9; tentative D call: TRBD1 (5 bases). CDR1 is SEHNR and CDR2 is FQNEAQ in the germline V gene (reference sequence). V was pared by 5 bases and J by 0 bases, with 16 bases between. The length of the CDR3 is 16 residues. CDR3 in amino acids: CASSEWGLSTNYGYTF. The CDR3 region has the DNA TGTGCCAGCAGCGAGTGGGGACTCTCAACTAACTATGGCTACACCTTC.

The chain has TRBV7-9 and TRBJ1-2; D gene uncertain. Germline loops: CDR1 SEHNR, CDR2 FQNEAQ (reference sequence). The V end lost 1 base, the J end lost 4 bases, and 10 bases lay between the germline ends. The CDR3 runs 14 residues. The CDR3 region is CASSLEVFRYGYTF. For the CDR3, the DNA is TGTGCCAGCAGCTTAGAAGTTTTCCGCTATGGCTACACCTTC.

The chain has TRBV30 and TRBJ1-2; a weak D match, TRBD1 (5 bases). The germline V gene encodes CDR1 GTSNPN and CDR2 SVGIG (reference sequence). CDR3 length: 12 residues. The germline V and J ends were trimmed by 1 base and 11 bases, with 14 bases remaining between them. In nucleotides, the CDR3 is TGTGCCTGGAGTGCAGGGACGCCCGCGTACACCTTC. Protein sequence: CAWSAGTPAYTF.

The rearrangement links TRBV20-1 to TRBJ2-7; 7 bases agree with TRBD2. Trimming cost V 6 bases and J 4 bases; bases outside gene matches: 3. Germline lookup yields CDR1 DFQATT and CDR2 SNEGSKA (reference sequence). The length of the CDR3 is 11 residues. CDR3 in amino acids: CSAPGGYEQYF. The CDR3 DNA sequence: TGCAGTGCCCCGGGGGGATACGAGCAGTACTTC.

This clone was counted only a few times. The CDR3 coding sequence is TGTGCCTGGAGTGTAAGCGATAATCAGCCCCAGCATTTT. As protein: CAWSVSDNQPQHF. V usage is TRBV30 and J usage is TRBJ1-5, with D unresolved. Trimming pared 0 bases from V and 4 bases from J, leaving 7 bases between. Per the germline V gene, CDR1 is GTSNPN and CDR2 is SVGIG (reference sequence). The CDR3 totals 13 residues.

This clone appeared a few times. The chain is built from TRBV4-1 and TRBJ2-1, with 8 bases identical to TRBD1. The V gene's germline CDR1 is MGHRA and CDR2 YSYEKL. The V gene end was trimmed by 4 bases and the J gene end by 8 bases; junction bases not matched to a gene: 7. The CDR3 runs to 14 residues. This CDR3 is CASSLNLGQDEQFF. The CDR3 DNA is TGCGCCAGCAGCCTTAATTTGGGACAGGATGAGCAGTTCTTC.

This chain uses TRBV2 with TRBJ1-1; possibly TRBD1 for D (5 bases). Trimming removed 7 bases from V and 4 bases from J, with 16 bases in between. The CDR3 extends over 14 amino acids. Germline V gives CDR1 SNHLY, CDR2 FYNNEI. DNA of the CDR3: TGTGCCAGCAACGAAGGCAGGGCTATCACTGAAGCTTTCTTT. Residues: CASNEGRAITEAFF. Supplemented by reference TRBV2 and TRBJ1-1, the full variable domain reads EPEVTQTPSHQVTQMGQEVILRCVPISNHLYFYWYRQILGQKVEFLVSFYNNEISEKSEIFDDQFSVERPDGSNFTLKIRSTKLEDSAMYFCASNEGRAITEAFFGQGTRLTVV.

V usage is TRBV7-2 and J usage is TRBJ2-2; 9 positions agree with TRBD1. This CDR3 spans 15 amino acids. The V segment lost 6 bases and the J segment 4 bases; nucleotides outside the gene matches: 6. Germline values: CDR1 SGHTA, CDR2 FQGNSA. The CDR3 reads CASSWGQGGTGELFF. The CDR3 nucleotides read TGTGCCAGCAGTTGGGGACAGGGAGGCACCGGGGAGCTGTTTTTT.

In DNA, the CDR3 is TGCGCCAGCAGCTTGGATCCGACAGGGGGGATGGAGACCCAGTACTTC. This codes for CASSLDPTGGMETQYF. The rearrangement uses TRBV5-1 and TRBJ2-5; 9 nucleotides match TRBD1. After removal of 0 bases from V and 5 bases from J, the junction contained 8 bases not matched to a gene. This CDR3 region has 16 residues. Germline CDR1 is SGHRS and CDR2 is YFSETQ. Supplemented by reference TRBV5-1 and TRBJ2-5, the full variable domain reads KAGVTQTPRYLIKTRGQQVTLSCSPISGHRSVSWYQQTPGQGLQFLFEYFSETQRNKGNFPGRFSGRQFSNSRSEMNVSTLELGDSALYLCASSLDPTGGMETQYFGPGTRLLVL.

The chain employs TRBV6-1 and TRBJ1-1; no clear D. Germline V gene data show CDR1 as MNHNS and CDR2 as SASEGT. The CDR3 runs 14 residues. The V end was cut by 2 bases, the J end by 4 bases, with 11 bases between. The CDR3 DNA reads TGTGCCAGCAGTGAAAAGGTTAGGGTCACTGAAGCTTTCTTT. It encodes CASSEKVRVTEAFF.

The genes are TRBV9 and TRBJ1-2; 8 bases map to TRBD1. The CDR3 runs 16 residues. Germline CDR1 is SGDLS and CDR2 is YYNGEE. Trimming cost V 3 bases and J 7 bases; bases outside gene matches: 14. CDR3 amino acids: CASSAQPGQGGVGYTF. The DNA for the CDR3 is TGTGCCAGCAGCGCCCAACCAGGACAGGGAGGTGTTGGCTACACCTTC.

The V gene is TRBV5-8, the J gene TRBJ1-2; TRBD1 matches 8 bases. V was clipped by 5 bases and J by 7 bases; unmatched bases: 7. CDR1 is SGHTS, CDR2 YDEGEE, per germline. The CDR3 loop spans 13 amino acids. This CDR3 is CASRFQGAGGYTF. The CDR3 DNA reads TGTGCCAGCAGATTTCAGGGGGCGGGTGGCTACACCTTC.

The chain uses TRBV4-1 and TRBJ1-2, with 8 bases fitting TRBD1. Germline lookup yields CDR1 MGHRA and CDR2 YSYEKL. The CDR3 covers 16 residues. The junction had 10 bases not matched to a gene; V was cut back by 4 bases and J by 3 bases. In nucleotides, the CDR3 is TGCGCCAGCAGCCCCCGCGGTCAGGGGGCCGACTATGGCTACACCTTC. It encodes CASSPRGQGADYGYTF.

This clone has just one count. The V call is TRBV29-1, the J call TRBJ1-1; 7 nucleotides agree with TRBD1. There are 13 residues in the CDR3. Trimming at V came to 7 bases and at J to 1 base, leaving 6 bases not matched to a gene. Germline-derived CDR1 and CDR2 are SQVTM and ANQGSEA. CDR3 sequence reads: CSARTGWNTEAFF. The CDR3 region has the DNA TGCAGCGCCAGGACAGGTTGGAACACTGAAGCTTTCTTT.

V is TRBV28 and J is TRBJ1-1; D gene ambiguous. There are 14 residues in the CDR3. Germline lookup yields CDR1 MDHEN and CDR2 SYDVKM. The V gene lost 3 bases and the J gene lost 6 bases, with 14 bases spanning the gap. The CDR3 DNA reads TGTGCCAGCAGTTTGTCAGTGGACGGCGCTGAAGCTTTCTTT. This translates into CASSLSVDGAEAFF.